This T cell receptor (beta chain) was recovered during a study of CD8 T cells in ankylosing spondylitis. TCRdb re-derived calls from the 5' RACE reads in MiXCR, one entry per CDR3 protein. The table lists roughly 180,000 distinct CDR3 sequences, 9.5% to 15% of them singletons. This clonotype was found a few times. Its antigen is as yet unknown. Study-wide results and limits: Previously reported in reactive arthritis synovial fluid and blood were some of the motif variants.

Germline V gives CDR1 MRHNA, CDR2 SNTAGT. This CDR3 contains 19 residues. V was clipped by 2 bases and J by 0 bases, with 21 bases between them. This receptor was identified in a male donor with ankylosing spondylitis or in good health (not recorded which). The sequencing sample was made of blood, either unsorted or a sorted T cell fraction (not recorded which). The chain has TRBV6-4 and TRBJ2-3; TRBD1 is a possible D gene (6 bases). CDR3 residues: CASSDPLGAAELSTDTQYF. The CDR3 DNA sequence: TGTGCCAGCAGTGACCCTCTGGGGGCCGCGGAACTAAGCACAGATACGCAGTATTTT.